Each of the 6 T cell receptor beta chains below was sequenced from the same sample in a study of blood T cell repertoires in COVID-19. Measured with immunoSEQ multiplex PCR; TCRdb has only the in-frame clones, and not every one. In the table there are about 180,000 clones, less than 90% of which are singletons. The source material was peripheral blood. These receptors came from a woman between 65 and 79 years old with COVID-19, enrolled during active disease.

CDR3 DNA: TGCGCCAGCAGCCCAGGACAGGGTATATTGCGCGACCACACCTTC. Its protein is CASSPGQGILRDHTF. The chain combines TRBV5-1 with TRBJ1-2; 8 bases align to TRBD1. Germline CDR1 reads SGHRS; CDR2 reads YFSETQ. CDR3 length equals 15 residues. V lost 4 bases to trimming and J lost 12 bases; unmatched junction nucleotides: 17.

This clone was observed a handful of times. The same CDR3 is also encoded by other DNA sequences in this sample. The rearrangement joins TRBV27 to TRBJ1-1, with D uncertain. V gave up 3 bases and J gave up 4 bases, with 6 bases separating them. The germline gives CDR1 MNHEY, CDR2 SMNVEV (reference sequence). This CDR3 comprises 12 residues. DNA of the CDR3: TGTGCCAGCAGTTTCCTAGGCACTGAAGCTTTCTTT. Protein: CASSFLGTEAFF.

The chain has TRBV4-2 and TRBJ2-5, with 14 bases that match TRBD2. Germline-derived CDR1 and CDR2 are LGHNA and YNFKEQ. J lost 5 bases, V lost 4 bases, and 9 bases had no gene match. This CDR3 comprises 17 residues. CDR3 in amino acids: CASSLGTSGSRWETQYF. CDR3 nucleotides: TGTGCCAGCAGCCTCGGGACTAGCGGGAGTAGGTGGGAGACCCAGTACTTC.

The chain combines TRBV5-1 with TRBJ2-1; tentatively, D is TRBD1 (6 bases). The CDR3 spans 14 residues. Germline V gene data show CDR1 as SGHRS and CDR2 as YFSETQ. The V and J ends lost 6 bases and 4 bases respectively, with 14 bases between them. The CDR3 region has the DNA TGCGCCAGCACTTCAGGGGAAACGTACAATGAGCAGTTCTTC. Translated: CASTSGETYNEQFF.

The chain recombines TRBV9 with TRBJ2-3; TRBD2 matches at 7 bases. Germline V CDR1 and CDR2: SGDLS, YYNGEE. The CDR3 has 15 residues. The J segment lost 5 bases and the V segment lost 5 bases, leaving 11 bases of the junction unmatched. The CDR3 nucleotides read TGTGCCAGCAGTCGAGGACTAGGGGCCCGAGATACGCAGTATTTT. It is translated as CASSRGLGARDTQYF. Using reference TRBV9 and TRBJ2-3 for the parts outside the CDR3, the full variable domain is DSGVTQTPKHLITATGQRVTLRCSPRSGDLSVYWYQQSLDQGLQFLIQYYNGEERAKGNILERFSAQQFPDLHSELNLSSLELGDSALYFCASSRGLGARDTQYFGPGTRLTVL.

CDR3 residues: CASSTLGLALVYEQYF. The CDR3 nucleotides are TGTGCCAGCAGCACGTTGGGACTGGCATTGGTCTACGAGCAGTACTTC. The rearrangement joins TRBV28 to TRBJ2-7, with D perhaps matching TRBD2 (6 bases). Germline CDR1 is MDHEN and CDR2 is SYDVKM. Deletions cut 6 bases from V and 3 bases from J, with 21 bases between. The CDR3 contains 16 residues.